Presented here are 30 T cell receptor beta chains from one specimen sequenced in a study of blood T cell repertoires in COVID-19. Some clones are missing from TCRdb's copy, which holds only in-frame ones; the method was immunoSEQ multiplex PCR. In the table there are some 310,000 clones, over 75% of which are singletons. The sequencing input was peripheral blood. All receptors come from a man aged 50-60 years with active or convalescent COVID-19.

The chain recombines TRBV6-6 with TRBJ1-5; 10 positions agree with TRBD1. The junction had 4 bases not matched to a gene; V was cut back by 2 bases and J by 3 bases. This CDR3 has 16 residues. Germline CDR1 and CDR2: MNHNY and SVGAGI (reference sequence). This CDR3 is CASSYRGQGNNQPQHF. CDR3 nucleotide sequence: TGTGCCAGCAGTTACAGGGGACAGGGGAACAATCAGCCCCAGCATTTT.

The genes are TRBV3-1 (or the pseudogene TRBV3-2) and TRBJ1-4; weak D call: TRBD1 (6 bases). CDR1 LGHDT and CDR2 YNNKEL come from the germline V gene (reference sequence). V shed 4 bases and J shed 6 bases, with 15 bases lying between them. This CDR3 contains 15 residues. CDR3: CASSPRGGGDEKLFF. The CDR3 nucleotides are TGTGCCAGCAGCCCGAGGGGGGGAGGAGATGAAAAACTGTTTTTT.

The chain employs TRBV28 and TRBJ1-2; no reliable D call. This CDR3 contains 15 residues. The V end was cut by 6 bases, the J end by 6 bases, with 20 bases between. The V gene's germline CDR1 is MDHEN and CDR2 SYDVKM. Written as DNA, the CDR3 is TGTGCCAGCAGCGCGCGGAGACTCCTCCAAGATGGCTACACCTTC. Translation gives CASSARRLLQDGYTF.

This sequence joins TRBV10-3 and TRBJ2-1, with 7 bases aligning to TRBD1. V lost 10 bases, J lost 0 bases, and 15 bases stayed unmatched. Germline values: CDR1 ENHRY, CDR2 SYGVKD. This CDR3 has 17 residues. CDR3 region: CATGPTRGRSSYNEQFF. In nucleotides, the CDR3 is TGTGCCACCGGTCCTACTAGGGGGCGAAGCTCCTACAATGAGCAGTTCTTC.

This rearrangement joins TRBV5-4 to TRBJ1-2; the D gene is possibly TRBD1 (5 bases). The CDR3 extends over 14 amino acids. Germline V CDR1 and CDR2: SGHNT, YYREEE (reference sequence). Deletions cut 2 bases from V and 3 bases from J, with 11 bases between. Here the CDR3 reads CASSFPSGDYGYTF. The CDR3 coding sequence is TGTGCCAGCAGCTTCCCGTCGGGGGACTATGGCTACACCTTC.

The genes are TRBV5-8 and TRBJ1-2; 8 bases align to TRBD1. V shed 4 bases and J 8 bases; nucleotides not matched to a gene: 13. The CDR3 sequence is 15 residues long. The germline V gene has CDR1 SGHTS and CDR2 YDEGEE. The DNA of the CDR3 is TGTGCCAGCAGCCTAACAGGGGGAAGTGAGTCGGGCTACACCTTC. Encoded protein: CASSLTGGSESGYTF.

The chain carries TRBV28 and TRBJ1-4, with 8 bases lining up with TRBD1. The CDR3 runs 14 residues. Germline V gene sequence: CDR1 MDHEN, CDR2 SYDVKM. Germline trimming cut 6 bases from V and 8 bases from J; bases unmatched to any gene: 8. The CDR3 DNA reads TGTGCCAGCAGCGCGCACGGACAGGGAGAAAAACTGTTTTTT. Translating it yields CASSAHGQGEKLFF.

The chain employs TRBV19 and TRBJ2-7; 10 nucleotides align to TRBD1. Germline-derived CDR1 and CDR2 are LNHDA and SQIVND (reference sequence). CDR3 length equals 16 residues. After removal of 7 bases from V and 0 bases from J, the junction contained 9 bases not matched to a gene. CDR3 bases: TGTGCCAGTAAAAGGACAGGGGGACCTAGCTCCTACGAGCAGTACTTC. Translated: CASKRTGGPSSYEQYF.

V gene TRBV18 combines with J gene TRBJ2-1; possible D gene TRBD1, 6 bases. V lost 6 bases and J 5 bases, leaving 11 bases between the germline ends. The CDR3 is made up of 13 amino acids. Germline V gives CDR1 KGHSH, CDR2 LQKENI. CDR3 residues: CASSSRGNNEQFF. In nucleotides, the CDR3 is TGTGCCAGCTCGAGTAGGGGGAACAATGAGCAGTTCTTC.

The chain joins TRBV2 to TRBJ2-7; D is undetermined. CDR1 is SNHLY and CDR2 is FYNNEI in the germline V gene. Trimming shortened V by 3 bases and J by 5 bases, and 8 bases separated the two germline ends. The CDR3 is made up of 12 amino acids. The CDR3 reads CASSDPRHEQYF. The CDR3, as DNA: TGTGCCAGCAGTGATCCTAGACACGAGCAGTACTTC.

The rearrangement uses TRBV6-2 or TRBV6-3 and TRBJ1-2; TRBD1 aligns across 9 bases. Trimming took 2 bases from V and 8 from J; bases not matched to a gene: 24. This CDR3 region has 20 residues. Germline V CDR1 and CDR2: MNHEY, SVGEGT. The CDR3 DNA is TGTGCCAGCAGTTACCGGGTTAGGGCTGGACAGGGGTCTTTGGCGGAGGGCTACACCTTC. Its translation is CASSYRVRAGQGSLAEGYTF.

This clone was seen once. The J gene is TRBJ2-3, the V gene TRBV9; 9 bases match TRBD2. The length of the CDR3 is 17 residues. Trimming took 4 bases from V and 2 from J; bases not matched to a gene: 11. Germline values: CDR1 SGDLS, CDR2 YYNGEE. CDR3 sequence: CASSLLAGGSATDTQYF. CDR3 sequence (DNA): TGTGCCAGCAGCCTCCTCGCGGGAGGGTCTGCCACAGATACGCAGTATTTT. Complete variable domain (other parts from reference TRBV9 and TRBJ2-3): DSGVTQTPKHLITATGQRVTLRCSPRSGDLSVYWYQQSLDQGLQFLIQYYNGEERAKGNILERFSAQQFPDLHSELNLSSLELGDSALYFCASSLLAGGSATDTQYFGPGTRLTVL.

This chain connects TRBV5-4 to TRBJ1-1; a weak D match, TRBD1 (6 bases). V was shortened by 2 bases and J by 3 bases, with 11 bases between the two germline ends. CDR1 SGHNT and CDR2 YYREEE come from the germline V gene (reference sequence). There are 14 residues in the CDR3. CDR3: CASSLQGTDTEAFF. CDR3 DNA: TGTGCCAGCAGCTTACAGGGAACCGACACTGAAGCTTTCTTT.

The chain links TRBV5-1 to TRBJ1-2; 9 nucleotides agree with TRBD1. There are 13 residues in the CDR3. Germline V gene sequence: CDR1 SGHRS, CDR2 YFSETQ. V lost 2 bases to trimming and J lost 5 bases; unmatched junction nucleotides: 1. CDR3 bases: TGCGCCAGCAGCTTCGACAGGGGGTATGGCTACACCTTC. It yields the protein CASSFDRGYGYTF.

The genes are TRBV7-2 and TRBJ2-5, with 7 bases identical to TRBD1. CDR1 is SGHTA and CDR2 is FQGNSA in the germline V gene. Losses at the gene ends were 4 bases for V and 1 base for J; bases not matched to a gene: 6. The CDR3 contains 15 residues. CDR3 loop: CASSYQTGLQETQYF. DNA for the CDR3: TGTGCCAGCAGCTACCAGACAGGGCTCCAAGAGACCCAGTACTTC.

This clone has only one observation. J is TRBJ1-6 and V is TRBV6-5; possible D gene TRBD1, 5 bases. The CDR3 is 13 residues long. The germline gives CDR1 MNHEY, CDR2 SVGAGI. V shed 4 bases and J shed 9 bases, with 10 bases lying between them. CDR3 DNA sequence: TGTGCCAGCAGTTTGGGCAGGGCTTCACCCCTCCACTTT. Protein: CASSLGRASPLHF.

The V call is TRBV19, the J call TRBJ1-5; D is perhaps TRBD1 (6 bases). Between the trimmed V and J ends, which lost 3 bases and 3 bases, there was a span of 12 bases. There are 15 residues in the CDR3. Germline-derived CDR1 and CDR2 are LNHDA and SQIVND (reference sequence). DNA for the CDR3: TGTGCCAGTAGTATTCTAGGACAGCTCAATCAGCCCCAGCATTTT. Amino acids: CASSILGQLNQPQHF.

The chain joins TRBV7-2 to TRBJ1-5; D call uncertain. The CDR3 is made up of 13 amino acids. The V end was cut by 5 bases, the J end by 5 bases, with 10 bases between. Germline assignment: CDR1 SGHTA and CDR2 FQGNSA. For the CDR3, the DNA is TGTGCCAGCAGCCCACAGCCGGATCAGCCCCAGCATTTT. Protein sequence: CASSPQPDQPQHF.

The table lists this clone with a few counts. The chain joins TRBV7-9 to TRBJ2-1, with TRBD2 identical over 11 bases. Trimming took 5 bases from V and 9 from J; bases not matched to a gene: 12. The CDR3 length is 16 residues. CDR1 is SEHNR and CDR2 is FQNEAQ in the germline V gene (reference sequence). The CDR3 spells CASSTRLAGNLVEQFF. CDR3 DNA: TGTGCCAGCAGCACAAGACTAGCGGGGAATTTGGTTGAGCAGTTCTTC.

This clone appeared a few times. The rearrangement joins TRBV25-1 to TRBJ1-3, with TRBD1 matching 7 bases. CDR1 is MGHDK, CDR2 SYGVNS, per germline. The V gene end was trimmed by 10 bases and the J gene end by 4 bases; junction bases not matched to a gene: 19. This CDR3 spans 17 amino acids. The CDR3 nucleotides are TGTGCCACTTCCCCTATACAGGGGTTAAGTGGGGGAAACACCATATATTTT. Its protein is CATSPIQGLSGGNTIYF.

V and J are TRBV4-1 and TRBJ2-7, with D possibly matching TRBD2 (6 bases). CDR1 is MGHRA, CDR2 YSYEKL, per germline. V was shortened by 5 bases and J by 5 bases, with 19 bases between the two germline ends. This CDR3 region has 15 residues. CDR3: CASSIQGAGRNEQYF. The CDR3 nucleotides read TGCGCCAGCAGCATTCAGGGAGCGGGCAGGAACGAGCAGTACTTC.

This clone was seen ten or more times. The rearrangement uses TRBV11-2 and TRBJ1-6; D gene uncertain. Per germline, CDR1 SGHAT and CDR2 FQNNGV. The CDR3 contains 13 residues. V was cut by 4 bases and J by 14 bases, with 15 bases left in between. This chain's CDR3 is CASSSLTLFALHF. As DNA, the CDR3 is TGTGCCAGCAGCTCCCTTACCCTATTCGCCCTCCACTTT.

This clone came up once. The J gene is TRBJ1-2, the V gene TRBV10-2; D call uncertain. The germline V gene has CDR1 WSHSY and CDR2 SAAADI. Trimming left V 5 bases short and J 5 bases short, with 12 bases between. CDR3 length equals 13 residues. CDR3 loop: CASSPPGGYGYTF. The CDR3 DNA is TGCGCCAGCAGTCCTCCTGGCGGATATGGCTACACCTTC.

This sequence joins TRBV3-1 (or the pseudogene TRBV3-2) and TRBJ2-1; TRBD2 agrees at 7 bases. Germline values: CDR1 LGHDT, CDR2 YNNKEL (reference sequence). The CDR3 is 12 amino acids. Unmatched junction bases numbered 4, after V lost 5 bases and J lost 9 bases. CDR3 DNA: TGTGCCAGCAGCTGGCGCGGGGGTGAGCAGTTCTTC. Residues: CASSWRGGEQFF.

In DNA, the CDR3 is TGTGCCACAACAGGGGATGCAGATACGCAGTATTTT. Protein sequence: CATTGDADTQYF. The rearrangement joins TRBV10-3 to TRBJ2-3, with 7 bases identical to TRBD1. V gave up 10 bases and J gave up 4 bases; unmatched junction bases: 5. The CDR3 is made up of 12 amino acids. Germline V CDR1 and CDR2: ENHRY, SYGVKD.

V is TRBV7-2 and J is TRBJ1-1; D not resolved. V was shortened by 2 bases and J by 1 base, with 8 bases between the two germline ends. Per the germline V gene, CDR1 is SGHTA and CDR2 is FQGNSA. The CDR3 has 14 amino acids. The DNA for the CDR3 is TGTGCCAGCAGCTTAAGGAGTGGGAACACTGAAGCTTTCTTT. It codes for CASSLRSGNTEAFF.

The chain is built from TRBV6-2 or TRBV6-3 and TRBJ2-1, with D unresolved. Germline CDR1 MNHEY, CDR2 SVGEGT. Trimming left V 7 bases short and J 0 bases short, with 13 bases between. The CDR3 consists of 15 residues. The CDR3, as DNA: TGTGCCAGCACCCCGACTCCGAGCTCCTACAATGAGCAGTTCTTC. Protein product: CASTPTPSSYNEQFF.

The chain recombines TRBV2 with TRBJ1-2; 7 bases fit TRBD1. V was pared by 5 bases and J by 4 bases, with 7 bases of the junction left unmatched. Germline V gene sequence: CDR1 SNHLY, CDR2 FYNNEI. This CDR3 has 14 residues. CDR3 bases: TGTGCCAGCAGTTACAGGGGAGTTTCCTATGGCTACACCTTC. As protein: CASSYRGVSYGYTF.

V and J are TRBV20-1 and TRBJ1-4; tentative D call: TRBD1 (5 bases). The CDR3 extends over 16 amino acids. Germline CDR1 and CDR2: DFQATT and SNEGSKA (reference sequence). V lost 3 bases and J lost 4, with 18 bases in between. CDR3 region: CSASIIKGQRNEKLFF. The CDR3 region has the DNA TGCAGTGCTAGTATAATCAAGGGGCAGCGTAATGAAAAACTGTTTTTT.

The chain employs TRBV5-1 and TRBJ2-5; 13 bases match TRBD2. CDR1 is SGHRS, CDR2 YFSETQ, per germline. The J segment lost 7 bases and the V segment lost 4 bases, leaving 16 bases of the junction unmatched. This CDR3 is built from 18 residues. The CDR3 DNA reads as TGCGCCAGCAGCCAACGACTAGCGGGAGGTCTTTCGGGGGGGACCCAGTACTTC. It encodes CASSQRLAGGLSGGTQYF. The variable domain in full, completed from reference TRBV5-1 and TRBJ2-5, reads KAGVTQTPRYLIKTRGQQVTLSCSPISGHRSVSWYQQTPGQGLQFLFEYFSETQRNKGNFPGRFSGRQFSNSRSEMNVSTLELGDSALYLCASSQRLAGGLSGGTQYFGPGTRLLVL.